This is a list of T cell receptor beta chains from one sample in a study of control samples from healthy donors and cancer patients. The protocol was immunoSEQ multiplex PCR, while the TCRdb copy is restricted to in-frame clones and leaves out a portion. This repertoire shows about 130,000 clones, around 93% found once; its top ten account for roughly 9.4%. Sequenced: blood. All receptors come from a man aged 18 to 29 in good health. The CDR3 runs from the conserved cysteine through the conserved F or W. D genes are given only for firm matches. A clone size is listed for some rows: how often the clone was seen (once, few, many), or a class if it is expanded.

TGTGCCATCAGTGATGACACAACTTATAATTCACCCCTCCACTTT	CAISDDTTYNSPLHF	NA	NA	TRBV10-3	TRBJ1-6
TGCGCCAGCAGCCCCTTGACAGGGGGGGACACTGAAGCTTTCTTT	CASSPLTGGDTEAFF	NA	TRBD1	TRBV5-1	TRBJ1-1
TGCAGTGCTAGTCGCGCAGGGGCTACCTATAGCAATCAGCCCCAGCATTTT	CSASRAGATYSNQPQHF	NA	NA	TRBV20-1	TRBJ1-5
TGTGCCAGCAGTTACAGGGAACTACCCTACGAGCAGTACTTC	CASSYRELPYEQYF	NA	NA	TRBV6-5	TRBJ2-7
TGCGCCAGCAGCCAAGACAGGCCTTCCTACGAGCAGTACTTC	CASSQDRPSYEQYF	NA	NA	TRBV4-1	TRBJ2-7
TGTGCCAGCAGCTTAAAGGCACATGAGCAGTTCTTC	CASSLKAHEQFF	NA	NA	TRBV7-9	TRBJ2-1
TGTGCCAGCAGCGTAGGGGGGTACTATGGCTACACCTTC	CASSVGGYYGYTF	NA	NA	TRBV9	TRBJ1-2
TGCGCCAGCAGCCAAGCTACACTTTCGTCTGGAAACACCATATATTTT	CASSQATLSSGNTIYF	few	NA	TRBV4-1	TRBJ1-3
TGTGCCAGCAGCTTAGAGCCGCAGGGATACACAGATACGCAGTATTTT	CASSLEPQGYTDTQYF	NA	NA	TRBV7-8	TRBJ2-3
TGCGCCAGCAGCTTGGCCGCCACAGATACGCAGTATTTT	CASSLAATDTQYF	NA	NA	TRBV5-1	TRBJ2-3
TGTGCCAGCTCACCACCGGGGGGGCCTGCAGATACGCAGTATTTT	CASSPPGGPADTQYF	NA	NA	TRBV18	TRBJ2-3
TGTGCCAGCAGTAAGACTAGCGGGGGGGTGCAGTTCTTC	CASSKTSGGVQFF	NA	TRBD2	TRBV12-3/TRBV12-4	TRBJ2-1
TGTGCCAGCAGCTTGGTGGCAGGCGGAGACCTCCAAGAGACCCAGTACTTC	CASSLVAGGDLQETQYF	NA	NA	TRBV5-4	TRBJ2-5
TGTGCCAGCAGCTTAGGGCGACCGGCCTTCAATCAGCCCCAGCATTTT	CASSLGRPAFNQPQHF	NA	NA	TRBV7-2	TRBJ1-5
TGTGCCAGCAGCTTACGAGAGACCCAGTACTTC	CASSLRETQYF	NA	NA	TRBV5-6	TRBJ2-5
TGTGCCAGCAGTGAAGGCACAGCTCGCATTCAGTACTTC	CASSEGTARIQYF	NA	NA	TRBV6-1	TRBJ2-4
TGCGCCAGCAGTGACACTGGACATCCTGGAAACACCATATATTTT	CASSDTGHPGNTIYF	NA	NA	TRBV5-1	TRBJ1-3
TGTGCCAGCAGCATGACAGTCTACGAGCAGTACTTC	CASSMTVYEQYF	NA	NA	TRBV7-9	TRBJ2-7
TGTGCCAGTAGCTACTGGGAAACAGCTGAAAAACTGTTTTTT	CASSYWETAEKLFF	NA	NA	TRBV19	TRBJ1-4
TGCGCCAGCAGCCGGGCCGGGACTAGCGGGGGTGGCACAGATACGCAGTATTTT	CASSRAGTSGGGTDTQYF	NA	TRBD2	TRBV4-1	TRBJ2-3